Here is one T cell receptor beta chain with its context. The data stem from a study of shared clonotypes between healthy human individuals. This CDR3 has 14 amino acids. Trimming pared 3 bases from V and 4 bases from J, leaving 13 bases between. The V gene's germline CDR1 is KGHSH and CDR2 LQKENI. The study ran the assay at deep level. Authors' data handling: Because ImmunoSEQ provided only junction sequences with no quality scores, the filtering differed. Using immunoSEQ multiplex PCR, the repertoire was profiled, and TCRdb retains in-frame clones only, with some absent. V and J calls and clone size are given by that table; D and trimming were obtained from the DNA. The sample yields about a million clones, 65% to 75% seen once.

The source is a man between 18 and 35 years old in good health. Sequencing used memory CD4+ T cells sorted from blood. Noted subset: CD45RA-negative fraction. The V and J genes are TRBV18 and TRBJ2-7, with D perhaps matching TRBD1 (6 bases). The CDR3 is CASSPPGVIYEQYF. CDR3 bases: TGTGCCAGCTCACCCCCAGGGGTTATTTACGAGCAGTACTTC. The full variable domain, rest sourced from reference TRBV18 and TRBJ2-7, is NAGVMQNPRHLVRRRGQEARLRCSPMKGHSHVYWYRQLPEEGLKFMVYLQKENIIDESGMPKERFSAEFPKEGPSILRIQQVVRGDSAAYFCASSPPGVIYEQYFGPGTRLTVT.